These 22 T cell receptor beta chains were all obtained from the same sample, sequenced in a study of blood T cell repertoires in COVID-19 (dated by TCRdb to 2020 to 2022). Library method: the immunoSEQ multiplex PCR assay. Drawn from immuneACCESS, this table holds only the in-frame rearrangements with V and J called that TCRdb kept. Clones are partly lost; checked studies trace under half to an unresolved V gene and leave the rest unexplained. The sample records around 330,000 clones, around 88% of which are singletons. Clones ranked in the top ten supply under 2% of the sample. Sequencing was done on a sample of peripheral blood. The receptors shown here come from a woman aged 25 to 39 with COVID-19, enrolled during active disease.

The chain uses TRBV28 and TRBJ2-3, with TRBD2 as a possible D gene (6 bases). The CDR3 runs 15 residues. Per germline, CDR1 MDHEN and CDR2 SYDVKM. V dropped 6 bases and J dropped 0 bases, with 13 bases sitting between them. CDR3 protein: CASRVSGHSTDTQYF. CDR3 coding DNA: TGTGCCAGCAGGGTAAGCGGGCACAGCACAGATACGCAGTATTTT.

The chain recombines TRBV9 with TRBJ2-3; 8 nucleotides match TRBD2. The CDR3 spans 16 residues. CDR1 and CDR2 (germline): SGDLS, YYNGEE. The V segment lost 1 base and the J segment 0 bases; nucleotides outside the gene matches: 4. Here the CDR3 DNA reads TGTGCCAGCAGCGTAATTGGCGGGGGGAGCACAGATACGCAGTATTTT. It encodes CASSVIGGGSTDTQYF. Filled out from reference TRBV9 and TRBJ2-3, the complete variable domain reads DSGVTQTPKHLITATGQRVTLRCSPRSGDLSVYWYQQSLDQGLQFLIQYYNGEERAKGNILERFSAQQFPDLHSELNLSSLELGDSALYFCASSVIGGGSTDTQYFGPGTRLTVL.

V and J are TRBV11-1 and TRBJ1-1, with 7 bases matching TRBD1. V gave up 2 bases and J gave up 5 bases; unmatched junction bases: 8. The CDR3 is 15 residues long. Germline loops: CDR1 SGHAT, CDR2 FQDESV (reference sequence). In nucleotides, the CDR3 is TGTGCCAGCAGCTTAAAAAGGACAGGTGAAACTGAAGCTTTCTTT. Encoded protein: CASSLKRTGETEAFF.

This CDR3 is CASRGRGLGYGYTF. In DNA form, the CDR3 reads TGTGCCAGCAGGGGAAGGGGCCTGGGCTATGGCTACACCTTC. The gene calls are TRBV6-5 and TRBJ1-2; D may be TRBD1 (5 bases). The germline V and J ends were trimmed by 6 bases and 4 bases, with 15 bases remaining between them. CDR1 is MNHEY and CDR2 is SVGAGI in the germline V gene. The CDR3 contains 14 residues.

The chain has TRBV6-2 or TRBV6-3 and TRBJ2-6; D is uncertain. The V gene's germline CDR1 is MNHEY and CDR2 SVGEGT. V was trimmed by 6 bases and J by 2 bases, leaving 8 bases between them. The CDR3 has 14 residues. CDR3 bases: TGTGCCAGCAGCACAGACACTGGGGCCAACGTCCTGACTTTC. It translates to CASSTDTGANVLTF.

V gene TRBV19 combines with J gene TRBJ1-2; 8 bases line up with TRBD1. The J segment lost 1 base and the V segment lost 5 bases, leaving 6 bases of the junction unmatched. Germline V gene data show CDR1 as LNHDA and CDR2 as SQIVND (reference sequence). The CDR3 contains 15 residues. CDR3 nucleotide sequence: TGTGCCAGTAGTTCGCACAGGGGGAGTAACTATGGCTACACCTTC. Protein: CASSSHRGSNYGYTF.

The CDR3 spells CASSSNNSPLHF. In DNA, the CDR3 is TGTGCCAGCAGTTCCAATAATTCACCCCTCCACTTT. The V gene is TRBV12-3 or TRBV12-4, the J gene TRBJ1-6, with no clear D. V gave up 4 bases and J gave up 5 bases, with 3 bases separating them. The CDR3 runs 12 residues.

J is TRBJ1-5 and V is TRBV4-2; the D is unclear. The CDR3 sequence is 12 residues long. Germline V gene lookup returns CDR1 LGHNA and CDR2 YNFKEQ. V lost 1 base to trimming and J lost 5 bases, with 3 bases between them. The CDR3 DNA reads as TGTGCCAGCAGCCAAGGAGATCAGCCCCAGCATTTT. It yields the protein CASSQGDQPQHF.

This chain joins TRBV4-1 and TRBJ2-2; 7 nucleotides match TRBD2. The ends lost 6 bases at V and 2 bases at J; junction bases unmatched: 6. Germline CDR1 and CDR2: MGHRA and YSYEKL. This CDR3 comprises 15 residues. The DNA for the CDR3 is TGCGCCAGCAGTCTAGCGGATAAAAACACCGGGGAGCTGTTTTTT. This gives the protein CASSLADKNTGELFF.

The genes are TRBV9 and TRBJ2-5; a weak D match, TRBD2 (5 bases). V was trimmed by 0 bases and J by 2 bases, leaving 8 bases between them. Looked up from germline, CDR1 is SGDLS and CDR2 is YYNGEE. CDR3 length equals 14 residues. Here the CDR3 reads CASSVEDWQETQYF. CDR3 DNA sequence: TGTGCCAGCAGCGTAGAGGACTGGCAAGAGACCCAGTACTTC.

The J gene is TRBJ1-5, the V gene TRBV18, with 8 bases identical to TRBD1. Germline V gene sequence: CDR1 KGHSH, CDR2 LQKENI. The CDR3 is 14 amino acids. The trim removed 3 bases at V and 6 bases at J, leaving 4 bases unmatched. The CDR3 reads CASSPRQGFQPQHF. CDR3 nucleotide sequence: TGTGCCAGCTCACCCCGACAGGGGTTTCAGCCCCAGCATTTT.

J is TRBJ2-5 and V is TRBV2; 11 bases are a match to TRBD2. The ends lost 1 base at V and 5 bases at J; junction bases unmatched: 3. The V gene's germline CDR1 is SNHLY and CDR2 FYNNEI. The CDR3 runs to 15 residues. The CDR3 coding sequence is TGTGCCAGCAGTGAAGGTAGCGGGGGGGGCGAGACCCAGTACTTC. Its translation: CASSEGSGGGETQYF.

This sequence joins TRBV3-1 (or the pseudogene TRBV3-2) and TRBJ2-5, with D possibly TRBD1 on 5 matching bases. V was cut by 3 bases and J by 5 bases, with 13 bases left in between. Germline CDR1 and CDR2: LGHDT and YNNKEL (reference sequence). CDR3 size: 14 residues. Here the CDR3 reads CASSQLDRGETQYF. DNA for the CDR3: TGTGCCAGCAGCCAGCTAGACAGAGGTGAGACCCAGTACTTC.

The chain links TRBV23-1 to TRBJ2-5; tentative D call: TRBD2 (6 bases). TRBV23-1 is an ORF, with its function uncertain. The CDR3 length is 11 residues. Trimming removed 8 bases at V and 3 bases at J, with 7 bases between. In DNA, the CDR3 is TGCGCCAGCGGGGGGAAAGAGACCCAGTACTTC. It encodes CASGGKETQYF.

V is TRBV9 and J is TRBJ1-3; 9 bases are a match to TRBD1. After removal of 4 bases from V and 7 bases from J, the junction contained 12 bases not matched to a gene. The CDR3 has 16 amino acids. The germline gives CDR1 SGDLS, CDR2 YYNGEE. Here the CDR3 DNA reads TGTGCCAGCAGCCCCAGTGCCGGGACAGGGCTTAACACCATATATTTT. It is translated as CASSPSAGTGLNTIYF.

This chain connects TRBV7-9 to TRBJ1-2; TRBD1 is a possible D gene (6 bases). Trimming took off 5 bases at V and 4 bases at J, with 17 bases between the two ends. From germline, CDR1 is SEHNR and CDR2 FQNEAQ (reference sequence). The CDR3 length is 15 residues. The DNA of the CDR3 is TGTGCCAGCAGCCCTAAGGGACACGAGATCTATGGCTACACCTTC. Protein sequence: CASSPKGHEIYGYTF.

V and J are TRBV5-1 and TRBJ2-5; D perhaps matches TRBD1 (6 bases). The CDR3 is made up of 15 amino acids. CDR1 and CDR2 from the germline V gene are SGHRS and YFSETQ. Trimming removed 0 bases at V and 2 bases at J, with 11 bases between. The CDR3 protein is CASSLEGQSQETQYF. For the CDR3, the DNA is TGCGCCAGCAGCTTGGAAGGACAGAGTCAAGAGACCCAGTACTTC.

The chain is built from TRBV3-1 (or the pseudogene TRBV3-2) and TRBJ1-2, with 10 bases fitting TRBD1. The CDR3 spans 14 residues. V was pared by 0 bases and J by 8 bases, with 3 bases of the junction left unmatched. The germline V gene has CDR1 LGHDT and CDR2 YNNKEL (reference sequence). The CDR3 loop reads CASSQDLTGGGYTF. The CDR3 DNA reads as TGTGCCAGCAGCCAAGACTTGACAGGGGGCGGCTACACCTTC.

The rearrangement links TRBV3-1 (or the pseudogene TRBV3-2) to TRBJ2-5; D is undetermined. Germline CDR1 reads LGHDT; CDR2 reads YNNKEL (reference sequence). The CDR3 sequence is 12 residues long. Between the trimmed V and J ends, which lost 2 bases and 7 bases, there was a span of 8 bases. The CDR3 protein is CASSQQYMTQYF. The CDR3 DNA reads as TGTGCCAGCAGCCAACAGTATATGACCCAGTACTTC.

The V call is TRBV6-5, the J call TRBJ2-7; 7 bases line up with TRBD1. CDR1 and CDR2 from the germline V gene are MNHEY and SVGAGI. The trim removed 8 bases at V and 3 bases at J, leaving 7 bases unmatched. The CDR3 totals 13 residues. DNA for the CDR3: TGTGCCAGCTTGGGACAGACCGGCTACGAGCAGTACTTC. Encoded protein: CASLGQTGYEQYF.

This chain connects TRBV18 to TRBJ1-2; 10 bases are shared with TRBD1. Losses at the gene ends were 3 bases for V and 3 bases for J; bases not matched to a gene: 4. CDR3 length: 15 residues. In germline, CDR1 is KGHSH, CDR2 LQKENI. CDR3 region: CASSPMTGGDYGYTF. The CDR3 coding sequence is TGTGCCAGCTCACCGATGACAGGGGGCGACTATGGCTACACCTTC.

The gene calls are TRBV6-1 and TRBJ2-3; TRBD1 matches 9 bases. This CDR3 comprises 16 residues. The V gene end was trimmed by 3 bases and the J gene end by 6 bases; junction bases not matched to a gene: 10. Germline loops: CDR1 MNHNS, CDR2 SASEGT. The DNA of the CDR3 is TGTGCCAGCAGTGATTCCGGGACAGGGTCACCGGATACGCAGTATTTT. Protein product: CASSDSGTGSPDTQYF.